A selection of T cell receptor beta chains follows, all from one sample in a study of circulating CD8 cells and anti-PD-1 response in melanoma. A single record per CDR3 protein comes from TCRdb applying MiXCR to the reads. The table has fewer than 650 distinct CDR3 sequences, approximately 10% seen once; the top ten hold roughly a fifth. Sequencing used CD8+ T cells from PBMCs, obtained at baseline or after one month of anti-PD-1 therapy (not recorded which). These receptors all stem from a human donor with melanoma. Each CDR3 is given with its conserved first and last residue. The order of the fields is V gene, D gene, clone size, CDR3 length, J gene, CDR3 protein, CDR3 DNA. A D gene is named only where the DNA matches it firmly. The size field is filled for only some rows; it gives once, few, many or a size class.

v_call: TRBV2; d_call: -; clone_size: -; cdr3_length: 12; j_call: TRBJ1-4; cdr3_aa: CASSDIDEKLFF; cdr3_nt: TGTGCCAGCAGTGATATAGATGAAAAACTGTTTTTT
v_call: TRBV19; d_call: TRBD1; clone_size: large; cdr3_length: 16; j_call: TRBJ2-7; cdr3_aa: CASSMGDRGFSYEQYF; cdr3_nt: TGTGCCAGTAGTATGGGGGACAGGGGATTCTCCTACGAGCAGTACTTC
v_call: TRBV2; d_call: -; clone_size: large; cdr3_length: 14; j_call: TRBJ1-2; cdr3_aa: CASSEGKGSYGYTF; cdr3_nt: TGTGCCAGCAGCGAAGGCAAAGGGTCCTATGGCTACACCTTC
v_call: TRBV19; d_call: TRBD2; clone_size: medium-sized; cdr3_length: 14; j_call: TRBJ2-3; cdr3_aa: CASREAGNTDTQYF; cdr3_nt: TGTGCGTCCCGGGAGGCAGGGAACACAGATACGCAGTATTTT
v_call: TRBV19; d_call: -; clone_size: medium-sized; cdr3_length: 16; j_call: TRBJ2-1; cdr3_aa: CASSIYDGWAGNEQFF; cdr3_nt: TGTGCCAGTAGTATATACGACGGCTGGGCTGGGAATGAGCAGTTCTTC
v_call: TRBV28; d_call: -; clone_size: medium-sized; cdr3_length: 16; j_call: TRBJ2-2; cdr3_aa: CASSLRRGLNTGELFF; cdr3_nt: TGTGCCAGCAGTTTACGCAGGGGATTGAACACCGGGGAGCTGTTTTTT
v_call: TRBV7-2; d_call: -; clone_size: large; cdr3_length: 15; j_call: TRBJ2-7; cdr3_aa: CASSLENALPYEQYF; cdr3_nt: TGTGCCAGCAGCTTAGAAAACGCCTTACCCTACGAGCAGTACTTC
v_call: TRBV12-3/TRBV12-4; d_call: TRBD1; clone_size: medium-sized; cdr3_length: 17; j_call: TRBJ2-5; cdr3_aa: CASSFGETGGWEETQYF; cdr3_nt: TGTGCCAGCAGTTTCGGCGAGACAGGGGGCTGGGAAGAGACCCAGTACTTC
v_call: TRBV28; d_call: -; clone_size: large; cdr3_length: 15; j_call: TRBJ2-1; cdr3_aa: CASSLSAGGYNEQFF; cdr3_nt: TGTGCCAGCAGTTTATCAGCGGGCGGGTACAATGAGCAGTTCTTC
v_call: TRBV5-4; d_call: TRBD1; clone_size: -; cdr3_length: 14; j_call: TRBJ2-7; cdr3_aa: CASSLGDRDYEQYF; cdr3_nt: TGTGCCAGCAGCCTGGGGGACAGGGACTACGAGCAGTACTTC